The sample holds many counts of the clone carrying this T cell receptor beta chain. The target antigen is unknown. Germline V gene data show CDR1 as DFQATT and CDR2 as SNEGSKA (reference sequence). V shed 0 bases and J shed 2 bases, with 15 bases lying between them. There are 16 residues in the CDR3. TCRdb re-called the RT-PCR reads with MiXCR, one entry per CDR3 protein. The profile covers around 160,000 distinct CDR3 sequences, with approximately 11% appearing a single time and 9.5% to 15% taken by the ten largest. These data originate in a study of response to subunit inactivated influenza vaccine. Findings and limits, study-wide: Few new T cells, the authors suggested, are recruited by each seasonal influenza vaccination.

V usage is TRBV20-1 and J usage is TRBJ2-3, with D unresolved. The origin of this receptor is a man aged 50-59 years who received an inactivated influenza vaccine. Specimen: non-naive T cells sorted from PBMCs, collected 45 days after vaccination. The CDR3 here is CSARDRKRLSTDTQYF. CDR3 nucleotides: TGCAGTGCTAGAGATCGCAAGAGACTCTCCACAGATACGCAGTATTTT.